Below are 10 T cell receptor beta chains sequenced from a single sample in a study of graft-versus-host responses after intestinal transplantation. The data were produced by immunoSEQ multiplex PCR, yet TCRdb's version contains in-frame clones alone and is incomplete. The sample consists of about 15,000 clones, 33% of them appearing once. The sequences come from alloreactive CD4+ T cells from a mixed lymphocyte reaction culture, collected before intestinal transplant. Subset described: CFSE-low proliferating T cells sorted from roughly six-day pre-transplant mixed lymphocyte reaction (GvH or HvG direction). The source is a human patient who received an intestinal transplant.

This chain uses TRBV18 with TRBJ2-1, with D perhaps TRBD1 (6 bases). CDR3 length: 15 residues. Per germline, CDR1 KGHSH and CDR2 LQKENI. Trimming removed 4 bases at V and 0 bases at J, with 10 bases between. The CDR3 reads CASSRSGASYNEQFF. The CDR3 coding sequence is TGTGCCAGCTCACGTTCAGGGGCCTCCTACAATGAGCAGTTCTTC.

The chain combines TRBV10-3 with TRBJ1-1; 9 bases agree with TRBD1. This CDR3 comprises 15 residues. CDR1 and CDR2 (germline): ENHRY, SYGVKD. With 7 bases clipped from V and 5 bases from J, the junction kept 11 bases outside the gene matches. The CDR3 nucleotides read TGTGCCATCAAGGTGACAGGGGGGCGGGAGACTGAAGCTTTCTTT. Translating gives CAIKVTGGRETEAFF.

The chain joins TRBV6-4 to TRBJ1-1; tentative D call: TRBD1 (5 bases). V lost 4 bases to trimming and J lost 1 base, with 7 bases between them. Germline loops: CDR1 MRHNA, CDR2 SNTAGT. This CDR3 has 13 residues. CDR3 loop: CASSVTGNTEAFF. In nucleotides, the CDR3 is TGTGCCAGCAGTGTTACAGGGAACACTGAAGCTTTCTTT.

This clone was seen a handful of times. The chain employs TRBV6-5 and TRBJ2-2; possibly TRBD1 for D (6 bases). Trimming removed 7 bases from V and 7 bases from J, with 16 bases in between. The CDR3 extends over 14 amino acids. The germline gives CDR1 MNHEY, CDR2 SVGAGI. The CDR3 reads CASKSGQLNGELFF. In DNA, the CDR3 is TGTGCCAGCAAGTCGGGACAACTCAACGGGGAGCTGTTTTTT.

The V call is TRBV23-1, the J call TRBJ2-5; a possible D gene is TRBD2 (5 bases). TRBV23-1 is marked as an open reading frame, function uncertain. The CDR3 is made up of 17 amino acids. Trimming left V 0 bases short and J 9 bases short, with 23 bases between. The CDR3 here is CASSQSVQRTVGLPQYF. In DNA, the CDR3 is TGCGCCAGCAGTCAATCGGTTCAGAGGACTGTCGGGCTCCCCCAGTACTTC.

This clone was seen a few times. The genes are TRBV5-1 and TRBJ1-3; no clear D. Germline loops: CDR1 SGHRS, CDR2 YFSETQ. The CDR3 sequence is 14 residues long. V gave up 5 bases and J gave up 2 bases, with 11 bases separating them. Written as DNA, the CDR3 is TGCGCCAGCAGACGGCGTATCGCTGGAAACACCATATATTTT. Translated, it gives CASRRRIAGNTIYF.

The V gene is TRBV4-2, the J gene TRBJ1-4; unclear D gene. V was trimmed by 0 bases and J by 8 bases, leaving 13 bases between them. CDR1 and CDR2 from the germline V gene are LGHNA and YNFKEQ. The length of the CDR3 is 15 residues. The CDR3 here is CASSQEPSLGEKLFF. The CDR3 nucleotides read TGTGCCAGCAGCCAAGAGCCCAGTCTAGGGGAAAAACTGTTTTTT.

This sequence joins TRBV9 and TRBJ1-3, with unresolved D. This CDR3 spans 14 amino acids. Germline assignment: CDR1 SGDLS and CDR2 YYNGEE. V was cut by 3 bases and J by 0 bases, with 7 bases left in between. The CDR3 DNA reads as TGTGCCAGCAGCGCCCGTTACTCTGGAAACACCATATATTTT. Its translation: CASSARYSGNTIYF.

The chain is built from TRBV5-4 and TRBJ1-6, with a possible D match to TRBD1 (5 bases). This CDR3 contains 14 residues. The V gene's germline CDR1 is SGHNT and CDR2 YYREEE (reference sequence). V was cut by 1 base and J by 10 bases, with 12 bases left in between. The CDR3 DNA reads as TGTGCCAGCAGCTTGTTTTTAGGGGACTCACCCCTCCACTTT. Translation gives CASSLFLGDSPLHF. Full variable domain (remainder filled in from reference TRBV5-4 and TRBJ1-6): ETGVTQSPTHLIKTRGQQVTLRCSSQSGHNTVSWYQQALGQGPQFIFQYYREEENGRGNFPPRFSGLQFPNYSSELNVNALELDDSALYLCASSLFLGDSPLHFGNGTRLTVT.

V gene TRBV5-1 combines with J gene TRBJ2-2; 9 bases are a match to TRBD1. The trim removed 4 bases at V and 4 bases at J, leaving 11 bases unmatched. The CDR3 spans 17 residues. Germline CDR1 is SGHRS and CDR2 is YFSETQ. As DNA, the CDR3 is TGCGCCAGCAGCCCGGGGATTAGGACAGGGGTCACCGGGGAGCTGTTTTTT. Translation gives CASSPGIRTGVTGELFF.